This T cell receptor (beta chain) was profiled in a study of CD8 T cells in acute hepatitis C reinfection. Study at large: TCRbeta of HCV NS3-1073-specific CD8+ T cells was profiled. Overall study results and limits: A V04-02/J02-02 clonotype was among under 15 public ones, independent of outcome. TRBV04 and TRBV06 were preferentially used in all groups, not explained by naive pool overrepresentation.

Sample time point: naive CD8 control sorted from an acute-time-point sample. Clones were read by immunoSEQ multiplex PCR, and TCRdb kept only the in-frame ones, dropping some. The sample consists of 30,000 to 40,000 clones, approximately 85% of them appearing once. V trimming: 1 base; J trimming: 4 bases; junction bases outside the gene matches: 12. The germline CDR1 and CDR2 sequences are MNHNS and SASEGT. This CDR3 is built from 18 residues. A word on this clone: Antigen unknown.

The source of this sequence is a woman between 18 and 30 years old who spontaneously cleared hepatitis C infection. The sequenced material came from naive CD8+ T cells from PBMCs. J is TRBJ2-7 and V is TRBV6-1, with 11 bases fitting TRBD2. CDR3: CASSEDWTSGSWRYEQYF. CDR3 in DNA: TGTGCCAGCAGTGAAGACTGGACTAGCGGGTCCTGGCGGTACGAGCAGTACTTC.